Shown below are 3 T cell receptor beta chains from a single sample sequenced in a study of T cell responses to AZD1222 COVID-19 vaccine. Some clones are missing from TCRdb's copy, which holds only in-frame ones; the method was immunoSEQ multiplex PCR. This repertoire shows 160,000 or so clones, approximately 90% found once; its top ten account for approximately 4.7%. The material was peripheral blood, obtained on day 0 of AZD1222 vaccination. The origin of the receptors is an adult in good health.

As to this clone: This sample includes further DNA sequences coding for the same CDR3. The chain employs TRBV2 and TRBJ1-5, with 8 bases matching TRBD1. Germline loops: CDR1 SNHLY, CDR2 FYNNEI. CDR3 size: 13 residues. The V and J ends lost 6 bases and 2 bases, in that order; junction bases with no gene match: 0. The CDR3 DNA follows: TGTGCCAGCAGGGACAGGGGCAATCAGCCCCAGCATTTT. Translation: CASRDRGNQPQHF.

This rearrangement joins TRBV7-2 to TRBJ2-5, with D unclear. The V and J ends lost 5 bases and 1 base respectively, with 5 bases between them. This CDR3 spans 12 amino acids. The germline V gene encodes CDR1 SGHTA and CDR2 FQGNSA. The CDR3 region is CASSPPQETQYF. The DNA of the CDR3 is TGTGCCAGCAGCCCTCCCCAAGAGACCCAGTACTTC.

The CDR3 coding sequence is TGTGCCACCGCCCCGGGGCGTTCTAGCACAGATACGCAGTATTTT. Translating it yields CATAPGRSSTDTQYF. The rearrangement uses TRBV24-1 and TRBJ2-3, with D perhaps being TRBD1 or TRBD2 (5 bases each). The V and J ends lost 9 bases and 0 bases respectively, with 15 bases between them. Germline V gene lookup returns CDR1 KGHDR and CDR2 SFDVKD. CDR3 size: 15 residues.